Shown below are 22 T cell receptor beta chains from a single sample sequenced in a study of blood T cell repertoires in COVID-19. Sequencing used immunoSEQ multiplex PCR; TCRdb keeps in-frame clones, though not all of them. In the table there are a few hundred thousand clones, 89% of which are singletons. The source material was peripheral blood. These receptors originate from a woman aged 40-49 years who had recovered from COVID-19.

The chain recombines TRBV5-1 with TRBJ2-5; D unclear. Trimming pared 1 base from V and 5 bases from J, leaving 3 bases between. Germline V gene sequence: CDR1 SGHRS, CDR2 YFSETQ. This CDR3 has 11 amino acids. The CDR3 protein is CASSLRETQYF. The CDR3 coding sequence is TGCGCCAGCAGCTTGCGGGAGACCCAGTACTTC. The complete variable domain, with remaining parts taken from reference TRBV5-1 and TRBJ2-5, reads KAGVTQTPRYLIKTRGQQVTLSCSPISGHRSVSWYQQTPGQGLQFLFEYFSETQRNKGNFPGRFSGRQFSNSRSEMNVSTLELGDSALYLCASSLRETQYFGPGTRLLVL.

In the case of this clone: The same CDR3 is also encoded by other DNA sequences in this sample. CDR3 sequence (DNA): TGTGCCAGCAGCTTGGGGACTAGCGGCACAGATACGCAGTATTTT. Its protein is CASSLGTSGTDTQYF. The chain uses TRBV11-3 and TRBJ2-3; TRBD2 matches 10 bases. The germline gives CDR1 SGHNT, CDR2 YENEEA. The junction had 1 base not matched to a gene; V was cut back by 3 bases and J by 1 base. The CDR3 runs 15 residues.

V gene TRBV5-4 combines with J gene TRBJ2-5; 8 bases align to TRBD1. The CDR3 consists of 14 residues. CDR1 is SGHNT, CDR2 YYREEE, per germline (reference sequence). J was trimmed by 3 bases and V by 2 bases; bases with no gene match: 3. The CDR3 region is CASSFKDREETQYF. The DNA for the CDR3 is TGTGCCAGCAGCTTCAAGGACAGGGAAGAGACCCAGTACTTC.

This clone has just one count. This chain links TRBV7-3 with TRBJ2-2; 15 nucleotides agree with TRBD2. The CDR3 consists of 17 residues. J was trimmed by 3 bases and V by 6 bases; bases with no gene match: 5. Germline V gene lookup returns CDR1 SGHTA and CDR2 FQGTGA. As DNA, the CDR3 is TGTGCCAGCAGTCCCTGGACTAGCGGGAGGGACACCGGGGAGCTGTTTTTT. Residues: CASSPWTSGRDTGELFF.

This sequence joins TRBV7-2 and TRBJ2-1; 10 bases agree with TRBD1. V lost 7 bases to trimming and J lost 7 bases; unmatched junction nucleotides: 7. Per germline, CDR1 SGHTA and CDR2 FQGNSA. The CDR3 spans 14 residues. The CDR3 region has the DNA TGTGCCAGCATCCCGGGACAGGGGCGTAATGAGCAGTTCTTC. Protein product: CASIPGQGRNEQFF. The variable domain in full, with the rest retrieved from reference TRBV7-2 and TRBJ2-1, is GAGVSQSPSNKVTEKGKDVELRCDPISGHTALYWYRQSLGQGLEFLIYFQGNSAPDKSGLPSDRFSAERTGGSVSTLTIQRTQQEDSAVYLCASIPGQGRNEQFFGPGTRLTVL.

This chain connects TRBV6-6 to TRBJ1-4, with D hard to call. This CDR3 spans 13 amino acids. Trimming shortened V by 2 bases and J by 8 bases, and 9 bases separated the two germline ends. Germline V gene lookup returns CDR1 MNHNY and CDR2 SVGAGI (reference sequence). The DNA of the CDR3 is TGTGCCAGCAGTTACGGAGTTGTGGAAAAACTGTTTTTT. Translating it yields CASSYGVVEKLFF.

The rearrangement uses TRBV2 and TRBJ1-1, with 9 nucleotides matching TRBD1. The CDR3 totals 14 residues. V dropped 11 bases and J dropped 2; count of bases not matched to a gene: 9. Germline loops: CDR1 SNHLY, CDR2 FYNNEI. CDR3 sequence reads: CAAKTGGANTEAFF. Here the CDR3 DNA reads TGTGCCGCCAAGACAGGGGGGGCAAACACTGAAGCTTTCTTT.

This clone has just a few counts. The chain links TRBV6-1 to TRBJ2-1; 11 nucleotides line up with TRBD2. After removal of 2 bases from V and 9 bases from J, the junction contained 9 bases not matched to a gene. CDR3 length: 16 amino acids. CDR1 MNHNS and CDR2 SASEGT come from the germline V gene. Here the CDR3 DNA reads TGTGCCAGCAGTGAAATGGAACTAGCGGGAGTATTTGAGCAGTTCTTC. It is translated as CASSEMELAGVFEQFF.

The J gene is TRBJ2-1, the V gene TRBV5-4; TRBD2 aligns across 7 bases. The J segment lost 2 bases and the V segment lost 0 bases, leaving 11 bases of the junction unmatched. Germline lookup yields CDR1 SGHNT and CDR2 YYREEE (reference sequence). CDR3 length: 18 residues. Written as DNA, the CDR3 is TGTGCCAGCAGCTTGGTAGCCGATAGCGGGTGGGCCTACAATGAGCAGTTCTTC. Translation: CASSLVADSGWAYNEQFF.

V usage is TRBV10-1 and J usage is TRBJ2-3; no firm D call. Germline values: CDR1 WNHNN, CDR2 SYGVQD (reference sequence). With 2 bases removed from V and 7 bases from J, the gap between germline ends came to 10 bases. The CDR3 is 13 amino acids. CDR3 in DNA: TGCGCCAGCAGTGAGCCCGGGTTCTATACGCAGTATTTT. Protein: CASSEPGFYTQYF.

V usage is TRBV7-7 and J usage is TRBJ2-5, with 8 nucleotides matching TRBD1. The V and J ends lost 5 bases and 3 bases, in that order; junction bases with no gene match: 8. Germline V lookup: CDR1 SSHAT, CDR2 FNYEAQ (reference sequence). This CDR3 has 15 amino acids. CDR3 in amino acids: CASSRRTGKEETQYF. CDR3 nucleotide sequence: TGTGCCAGCAGCAGACGGACAGGGAAAGAAGAGACCCAGTACTTC.

This rearrangement joins TRBV6-4 to TRBJ2-3; D call uncertain. Germline values: CDR1 MRHNA, CDR2 SNTAGT. Trimming removed 1 base at V and 0 bases at J, with 20 bases between. The CDR3 length is 19 residues. CDR3 sequence reads: CASSDFGPMRSLSTDTQYF. The CDR3 DNA reads as TGTGCCAGCAGTGACTTCGGTCCTATGCGATCACTCAGCACAGATACGCAGTATTTT.

The chain carries TRBV5-1 and TRBJ2-3, with D maybe TRBD2 (5 bases). The CDR3 has 16 amino acids. Per germline, CDR1 SGHRS and CDR2 YFSETQ. Trimming stripped 3 bases from V and 1 base from J, with 15 bases between. CDR3 protein: CASSSGVAEGTDTQYF. The CDR3 coding sequence is TGCGCCAGCAGCTCAGGCGTCGCGGAGGGCACAGATACGCAGTATTTT.

V usage is TRBV5-1 and J usage is TRBJ2-1, with 11 bases matching TRBD2. V shed 4 bases and J 5 bases; nucleotides not matched to a gene: 5. Germline V gives CDR1 SGHRS, CDR2 YFSETQ. The length of the CDR3 is 15 residues. The chain's CDR3 is CASSTLAGGNNEQFF. As DNA, the CDR3 is TGCGCCAGCAGCACTCTAGCGGGAGGAAACAATGAGCAGTTCTTC.

V usage is TRBV4-1 and J usage is TRBJ2-1, with TRBD1 matching over 7 bases. The CDR3 contains 15 residues. Germline CDR1 reads MGHRA; CDR2 reads YSYEKL. The trim removed 1 base at V and 3 bases at J, leaving 3 bases unmatched. CDR3 sequence (DNA): TGCGCCAGCAGCCAAGGGGACAGACGCTACAATGAGCAGTTCTTC. Residues: CASSQGDRRYNEQFF.

With respect to this clone: Sequence at one end of the junction differs from germline and may be a read error. This sequence joins TRBV27 and TRBJ1-1; D remains ambiguous. The CDR3 is made up of 11 amino acids. Germline V gene lookup returns CDR1 MNHEY and CDR2 SMNVEV (reference sequence). The CDR3 reads CASAINSEAFF. CDR3 nucleotide sequence: TGTGCCAGCGCAATAAACAGTGAAGCTTTCTTT.

The V and J genes are TRBV27 and TRBJ1-1, with a possible D match to TRBD1 (6 bases). CDR3 size: 13 residues. Germline CDR1 and CDR2: MNHEY and SMNVEV (reference sequence). V was shortened by 5 bases and J by 4 bases, with 11 bases between the two germline ends. CDR3 amino acids: CASSPQGVTEAFF. The CDR3 coding sequence is TGTGCCAGCAGTCCACAGGGTGTCACTGAAGCTTTCTTT.

This clone was recorded only once. This chain links TRBV29-1 with TRBJ2-5; 13 nucleotides match TRBD2. The junction had 6 bases not matched to a gene; V was cut back by 4 bases and J by 4 bases. The CDR3 has 15 amino acids. Germline V CDR1 and CDR2: SQVTM, ANQGSEA. Here the CDR3 DNA reads TGCAGCGTTGGAGGGACTAGCGGGATCGCAGAGACCCAGTACTTC. Amino acid sequence: CSVGGTSGIAETQYF.

The chain couples TRBV7-2 to TRBJ2-2; D unresolved. CDR1 and CDR2 (germline): SGHTA, FQGNSA. The CDR3 is 16 residues long. V shed 3 bases and J shed 2 bases, with 13 bases lying between them. The CDR3: CASSFYVEANTGELFF. The CDR3 region has the DNA TGTGCCAGCAGCTTCTACGTCGAAGCCAACACCGGGGAGCTGTTTTTT.

There are a few counts of this clone. The CDR3 DNA reads as TGTGCCAGCTCACCAGCATCACACAGAGATGGAAACACCATATATTTT. This codes for CASSPASHRDGNTIYF. The chain carries TRBV18 and TRBJ1-3; no definite D call. Per the germline V gene, CDR1 is KGHSH and CDR2 is LQKENI. This CDR3 has 16 residues. The V and J ends lost 2 bases and 3 bases respectively, with 14 bases between them. Using reference TRBV18 and TRBJ1-3 for the parts outside the CDR3, the full variable domain is NAGVMQNPRHLVRRRGQEARLRCSPMKGHSHVYWYRQLPEEGLKFMVYLQKENIIDESGMPKERFSAEFPKEGPSILRIQQVVRGDSAAYFCASSPASHRDGNTIYFGEGSWLTVV.

This chain connects TRBV28 to TRBJ2-4; TRBD1 matches 12 bases. CDR1 and CDR2 from the germline V gene are MDHEN and SYDVKM. The V gene end was trimmed by 6 bases and the J gene end by 8 bases; junction bases not matched to a gene: 14. CDR3 length equals 17 residues. CDR3 loop: CASSQTPGTGGEDIQYF. The DNA of the CDR3 is TGTGCCAGCAGCCAGACTCCCGGGACAGGGGGCGAGGACATTCAGTACTTC.

The chain uses TRBV6-5 and TRBJ1-1, with 9 bases fitting TRBD1. In germline, CDR1 is MNHEY, CDR2 SVGAGI. The CDR3 spans 15 residues. V dropped 6 bases and J dropped 6; count of bases not matched to a gene: 11. This CDR3 is CASSPEGQGLPEAFF. CDR3 nucleotide sequence: TGTGCCAGCAGCCCGGAGGGACAGGGTTTACCTGAAGCTTTCTTT.